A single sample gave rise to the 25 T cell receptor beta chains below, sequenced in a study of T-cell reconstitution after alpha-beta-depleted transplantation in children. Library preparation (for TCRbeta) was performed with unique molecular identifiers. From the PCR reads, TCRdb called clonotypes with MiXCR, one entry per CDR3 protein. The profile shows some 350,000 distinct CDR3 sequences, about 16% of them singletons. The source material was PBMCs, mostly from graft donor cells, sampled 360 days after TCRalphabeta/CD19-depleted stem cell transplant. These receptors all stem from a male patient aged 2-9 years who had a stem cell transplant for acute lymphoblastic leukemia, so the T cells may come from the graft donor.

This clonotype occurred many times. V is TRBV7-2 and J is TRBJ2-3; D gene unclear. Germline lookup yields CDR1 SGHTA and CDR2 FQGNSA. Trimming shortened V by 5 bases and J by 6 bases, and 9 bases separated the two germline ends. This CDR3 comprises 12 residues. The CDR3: CASSPRLDTQYF. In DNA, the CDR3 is TGTGCCAGCAGCCCCCGATTGGATACGCAGTATTTT. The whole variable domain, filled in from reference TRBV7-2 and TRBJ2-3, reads GAGVSQSPSNKVTEKGKDVELRCDPISGHTALYWYRQSLGQGLEFLIYFQGNSAPDKSGLPSDRFSAERTGGSVSTLTIQRTQQEDSAVYLCASSPRLDTQYFGPGTRLTVL.

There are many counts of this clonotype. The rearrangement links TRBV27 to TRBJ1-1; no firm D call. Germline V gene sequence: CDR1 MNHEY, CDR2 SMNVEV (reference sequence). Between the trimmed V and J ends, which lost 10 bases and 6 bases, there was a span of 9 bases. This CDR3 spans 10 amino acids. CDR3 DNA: TGTGCCACCTTCGGCCCTGAAGCTTTCTTT. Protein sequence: CATFGPEAFF.

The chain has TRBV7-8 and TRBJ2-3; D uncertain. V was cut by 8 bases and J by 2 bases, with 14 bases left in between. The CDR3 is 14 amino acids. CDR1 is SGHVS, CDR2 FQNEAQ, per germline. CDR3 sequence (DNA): TGTGCCAGCCAGGAGCACCAATACACAGATACGCAGTATTTT. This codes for CASQEHQYTDTQYF.

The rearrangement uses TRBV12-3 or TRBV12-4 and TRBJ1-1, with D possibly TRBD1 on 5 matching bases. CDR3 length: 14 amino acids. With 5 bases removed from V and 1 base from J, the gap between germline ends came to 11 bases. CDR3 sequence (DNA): TGTGCCAGCAGTGTCTCAACAGGGAACACTGAAGCTTTCTTT. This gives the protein CASSVSTGNTEAFF.

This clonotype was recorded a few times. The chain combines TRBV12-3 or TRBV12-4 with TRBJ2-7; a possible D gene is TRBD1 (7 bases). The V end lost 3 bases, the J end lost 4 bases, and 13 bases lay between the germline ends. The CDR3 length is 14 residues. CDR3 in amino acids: CASSFGGGRYEQYF. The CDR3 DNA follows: TGTGCCAGCAGTTTCGGAGGGGGCCGTTACGAGCAGTACTTC.

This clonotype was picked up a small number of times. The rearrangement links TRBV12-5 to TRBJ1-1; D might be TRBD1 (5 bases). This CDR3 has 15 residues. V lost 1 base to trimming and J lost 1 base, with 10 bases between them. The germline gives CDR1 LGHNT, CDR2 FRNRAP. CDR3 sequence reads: CASGLATGQNTEAFF. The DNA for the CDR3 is TGTGCTAGTGGTTTGGCCACAGGACAGAACACTGAAGCTTTCTTT. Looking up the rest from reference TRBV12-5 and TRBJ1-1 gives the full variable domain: DARVTQTPRHKVTEMGQEVTMRCQPILGHNTVFWYRQTMMQGLELLAYFRNRAPLDDSGMPKDRFSAEMPDATLATLKIQPSEPRDSAVYFCASGLATGQNTEAFFGQGTRLTVV.

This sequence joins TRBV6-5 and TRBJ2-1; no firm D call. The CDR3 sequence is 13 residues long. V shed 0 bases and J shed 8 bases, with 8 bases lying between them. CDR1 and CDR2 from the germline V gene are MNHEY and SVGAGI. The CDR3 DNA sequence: TGTGCCAGCAGTTACTCGGAGTACCATGAGCAGTTCTTC. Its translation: CASSYSEYHEQFF.

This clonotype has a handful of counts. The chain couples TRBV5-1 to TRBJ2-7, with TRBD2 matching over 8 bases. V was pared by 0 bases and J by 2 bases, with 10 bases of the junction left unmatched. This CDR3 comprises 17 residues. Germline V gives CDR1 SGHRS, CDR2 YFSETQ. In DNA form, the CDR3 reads TGCGCCAGCAGCTTGGACGGGGGGGGAGTCGAGGCCTACGAGCAGTACTTC. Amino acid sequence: CASSLDGGGVEAYEQYF.

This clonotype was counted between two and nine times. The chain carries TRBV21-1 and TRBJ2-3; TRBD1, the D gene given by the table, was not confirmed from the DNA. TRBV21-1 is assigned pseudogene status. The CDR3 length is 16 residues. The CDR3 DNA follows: TGTGCCAGCAGCAAAGAGCCAACAGAGGGGGTGGATACGCAGTATTTT. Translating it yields CASSKEPTEGVDTQYF.

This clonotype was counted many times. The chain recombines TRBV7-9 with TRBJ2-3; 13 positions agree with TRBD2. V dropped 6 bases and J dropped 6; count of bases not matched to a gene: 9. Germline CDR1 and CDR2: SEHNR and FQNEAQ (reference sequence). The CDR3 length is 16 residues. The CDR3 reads CASSGTSGKNTDTQYF. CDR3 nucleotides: TGTGCCAGCAGTGGGACTAGCGGGAAAAATACGGATACGCAGTATTTT.

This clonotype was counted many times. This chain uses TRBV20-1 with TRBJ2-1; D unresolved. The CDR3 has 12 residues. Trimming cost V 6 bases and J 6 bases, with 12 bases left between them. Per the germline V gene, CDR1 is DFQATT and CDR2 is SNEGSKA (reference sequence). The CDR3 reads CSARTQTNEQFF. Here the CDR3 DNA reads TGCAGTGCGCGGACCCAGACCAATGAGCAGTTCTTC.

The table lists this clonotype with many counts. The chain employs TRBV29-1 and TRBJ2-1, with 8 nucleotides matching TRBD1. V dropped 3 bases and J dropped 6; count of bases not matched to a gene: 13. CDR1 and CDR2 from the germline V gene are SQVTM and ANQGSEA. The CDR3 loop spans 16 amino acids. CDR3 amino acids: CSVEGLGQGAPNEQFF. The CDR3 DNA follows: TGCAGCGTTGAGGGTTTGGGTCAGGGGGCCCCCAATGAGCAGTTCTTC.

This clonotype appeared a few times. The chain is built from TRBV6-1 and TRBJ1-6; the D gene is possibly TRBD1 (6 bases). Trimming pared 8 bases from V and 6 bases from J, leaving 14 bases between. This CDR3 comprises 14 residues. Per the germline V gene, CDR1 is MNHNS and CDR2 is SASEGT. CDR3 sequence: CASGRGGRNSPLHF. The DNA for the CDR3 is TGTGCCAGCGGTAGGGGGGGCCGTAATTCACCCCTCCACTTT.

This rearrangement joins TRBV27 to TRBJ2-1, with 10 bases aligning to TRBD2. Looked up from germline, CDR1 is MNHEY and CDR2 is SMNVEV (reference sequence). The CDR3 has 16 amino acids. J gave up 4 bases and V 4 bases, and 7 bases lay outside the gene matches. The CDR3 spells CASSSLAGVRYNEQFF. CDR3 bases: TGTGCCAGCAGTTCCCTAGCGGGAGTCAGGTACAATGAGCAGTTCTTC.

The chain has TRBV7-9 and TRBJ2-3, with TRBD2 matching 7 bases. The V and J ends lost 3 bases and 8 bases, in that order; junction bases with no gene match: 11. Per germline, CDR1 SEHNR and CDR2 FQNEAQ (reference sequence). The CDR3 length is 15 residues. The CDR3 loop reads CASSFGTIRGGTQYF. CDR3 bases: TGTGCCAGCAGCTTCGGAACTATCCGCGGGGGTACGCAGTATTTT.

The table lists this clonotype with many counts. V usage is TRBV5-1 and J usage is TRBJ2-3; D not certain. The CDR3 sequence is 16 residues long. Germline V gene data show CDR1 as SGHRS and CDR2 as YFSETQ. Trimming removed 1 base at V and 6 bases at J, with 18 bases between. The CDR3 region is CASSLRLMEFGDTQYF. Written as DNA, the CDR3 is TGCGCCAGCAGCTTGCGTTTAATGGAGTTCGGCGATACGCAGTATTTT.

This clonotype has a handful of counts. The CDR3 bases are TGTGCCAGCAGCCCCAACAGGGGGTTTCAAGAGACCCAGTACTTC. This gives the protein CASSPNRGFQETQYF. V gene TRBV4-2 combines with J gene TRBJ2-5; 8 positions agree with TRBD1. The CDR3 runs 15 residues. The junction had 6 bases not matched to a gene; V was cut back by 4 bases and J by 2 bases. Germline CDR1 LGHNA, CDR2 YNFKEQ.

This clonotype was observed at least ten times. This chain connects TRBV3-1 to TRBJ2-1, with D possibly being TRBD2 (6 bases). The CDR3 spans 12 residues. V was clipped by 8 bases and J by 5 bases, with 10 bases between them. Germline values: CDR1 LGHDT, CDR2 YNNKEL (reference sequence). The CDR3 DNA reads TGTGCCAGCGGGGGACTGGACAATGAGCAGTTCTTC. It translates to CASGGLDNEQFF.

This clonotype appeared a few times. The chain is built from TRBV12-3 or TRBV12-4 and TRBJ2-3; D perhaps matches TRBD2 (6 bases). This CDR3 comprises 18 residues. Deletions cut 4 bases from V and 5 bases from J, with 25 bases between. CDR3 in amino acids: CASSSSPTSGGPVDTQYF. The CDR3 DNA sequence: TGTGCCAGCAGTTCCAGCCCGACTAGTGGAGGCCCCGTAGATACGCAGTATTTT.

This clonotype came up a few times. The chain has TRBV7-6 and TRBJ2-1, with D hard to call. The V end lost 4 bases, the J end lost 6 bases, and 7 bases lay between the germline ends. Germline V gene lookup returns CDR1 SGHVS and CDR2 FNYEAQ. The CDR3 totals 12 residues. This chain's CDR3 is CASSSRSNEQFF. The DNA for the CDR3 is TGTGCCAGCAGCTCCCGATCCAATGAGCAGTTCTTC.

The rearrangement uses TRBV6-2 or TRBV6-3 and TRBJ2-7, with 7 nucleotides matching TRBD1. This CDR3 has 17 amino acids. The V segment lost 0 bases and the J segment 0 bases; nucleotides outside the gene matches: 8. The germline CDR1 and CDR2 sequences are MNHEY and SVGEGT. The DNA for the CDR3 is TGTGCCAGCAGTTACTCATTCTCCGGGACAGTCTCCTACGAGCAGTACTTC. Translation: CASSYSFSGTVSYEQYF.

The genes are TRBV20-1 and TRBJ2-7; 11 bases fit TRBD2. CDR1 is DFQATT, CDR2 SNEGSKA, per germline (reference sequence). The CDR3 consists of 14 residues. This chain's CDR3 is CSGGSSGRRNEQYF. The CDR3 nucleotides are TGCAGCGGGGGGTCTAGCGGGAGGCGCAACGAGCAGTACTTC.

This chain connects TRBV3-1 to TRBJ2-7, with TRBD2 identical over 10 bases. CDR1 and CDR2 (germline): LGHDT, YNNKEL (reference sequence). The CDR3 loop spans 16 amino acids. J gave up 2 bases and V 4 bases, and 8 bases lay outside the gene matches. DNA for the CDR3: TGTGCCAGCAGCCCCTCCTCGGGACTAGCGCCCTACGAGCAGTACTTC. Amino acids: CASSPSSGLAPYEQYF.

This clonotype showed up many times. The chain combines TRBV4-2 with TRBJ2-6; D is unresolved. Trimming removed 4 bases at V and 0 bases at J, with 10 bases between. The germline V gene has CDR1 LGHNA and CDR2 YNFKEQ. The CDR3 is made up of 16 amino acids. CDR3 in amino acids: CASSPSVSSGANVLTF. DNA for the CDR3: TGTGCCAGCAGCCCAAGCGTGAGCTCTGGGGCCAACGTCCTGACTTTC.

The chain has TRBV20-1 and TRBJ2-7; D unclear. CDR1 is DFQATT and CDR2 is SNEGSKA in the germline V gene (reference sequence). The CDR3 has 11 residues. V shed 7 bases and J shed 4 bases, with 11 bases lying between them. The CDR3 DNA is TGCAGTGGGGGATCTCCTTACGAGCAGTACTTC. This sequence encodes CSGGSPYEQYF.